Listed here are 7 T cell receptor beta chains from one sample, sequenced in a study of cytomegalovirus exposure and HLA in healthy donors. Sequencing was performed with immunoSEQ multiplex PCR; in TCRdb, only in-frame clones are kept and a portion is missing. The sample includes 120,000 or so clones, approximately 89% of them seen just once. Sequenced input: PBMCs. These receptors were taken from a man between 18 and 29 years old in good health and CMV-seronegative.

The chain employs TRBV7-6 and TRBJ2-2; 7 bases line up with TRBD2. V lost 5 bases, J lost 7 bases, and 7 bases stayed unmatched. There are 14 residues in the CDR3. The germline V gene encodes CDR1 SGHVS and CDR2 FNYEAQ. CDR3 bases: TGTGCCAGCAGCACCCGACTAGCTGGCGGGGAGCTGTTTTTT. This codes for CASSTRLAGGELFF.

This clone was seen just once. The J gene is TRBJ1-5, the V gene TRBV5-1, with D possibly matching TRBD1 (6 bases). This CDR3 has 14 residues. Per germline, CDR1 SGHRS and CDR2 YFSETQ. V was cut by 0 bases and J by 7 bases, with 11 bases left in between. The CDR3 sequence: CASSLGGGGQPQHF. The CDR3 region has the DNA TGCGCCAGCAGCTTGGGGGGGGGCGGACAGCCCCAGCATTTT. Full variable domain (rest looked up from reference TRBV5-1 and TRBJ1-5): KAGVTQTPRYLIKTRGQQVTLSCSPISGHRSVSWYQQTPGQGLQFLFEYFSETQRNKGNFPGRFSGRQFSNSRSEMNVSTLELGDSALYLCASSLGGGGQPQHFGDGTRLSIL.

The chain couples TRBV7-2 to TRBJ2-1; D may be TRBD1 (7 bases). V dropped 5 bases and J dropped 3 bases, with 14 bases sitting between them. Germline V CDR1 and CDR2: SGHTA, FQGNSA. This CDR3 region has 15 residues. CDR3 in DNA: TGTGCCAGCAGCGCCCGTCAGGGGGGCTACAATGAGCAGTTCTTC. Translation: CASSARQGGYNEQFF.

The chain links TRBV5-8 to TRBJ1-5, with 8 nucleotides matching TRBD1. This CDR3 has 15 residues. The germline V gene encodes CDR1 SGHTS and CDR2 YDEGEE. The V and J ends lost 4 bases and 4 bases, in that order; junction bases with no gene match: 7. CDR3 DNA: TGTGCCAGCAGCCCGGGACAGGTAAAGAATCAGCCCCAGCATTTT. Translating it yields CASSPGQVKNQPQHF. Using reference TRBV5-8 and TRBJ1-5 for the parts outside the CDR3, the full variable domain is EAGVTQSPTHLIKTRGQQATLRCSPISGHTSVYWYQQALGLGLQFLLWYDEGEERNRGNFPPRFSGRQFPNYSSELNVNALELEDSALYLCASSPGQVKNQPQHFGDGTRLSIL.

The chain carries TRBV19 and TRBJ1-5; possibly TRBD1 for D (6 bases). The CDR3 loop spans 15 amino acids. Germline V gene sequence: CDR1 LNHDA, CDR2 SQIVND (reference sequence). Trimming took 5 bases from V and 2 from J, leaving 13 bases between them. The CDR3 reads CASSPRRQGNQPQHF. The CDR3 region has the DNA TGTGCCAGTAGTCCCCGGAGACAGGGCAATCAGCCCCAGCATTTT.

This rearrangement joins TRBV28 to TRBJ1-1; D is ambiguous. V dropped 3 bases and J dropped 2 bases, with 10 bases sitting between them. The CDR3 has 14 residues. In germline, CDR1 is MDHEN, CDR2 SYDVKM. CDR3 sequence reads: CASSLVRTNTEAFF. The CDR3, as DNA: TGTGCCAGCAGTTTGGTCAGAACAAACACTGAAGCTTTCTTT.

The rearrangement uses TRBV27 and TRBJ1-5; TRBD1 is a possible D gene (5 bases). Per germline, CDR1 MNHEY and CDR2 SMNVEV (reference sequence). V lost 7 bases, J lost 0 bases, and 19 bases lay in between. The CDR3 has 17 amino acids. The CDR3 is CASNIMRTPYSNQPQHF. In DNA form, the CDR3 reads TGTGCCAGCAACATAATGAGGACACCGTATAGCAATCAGCCCCAGCATTTT.